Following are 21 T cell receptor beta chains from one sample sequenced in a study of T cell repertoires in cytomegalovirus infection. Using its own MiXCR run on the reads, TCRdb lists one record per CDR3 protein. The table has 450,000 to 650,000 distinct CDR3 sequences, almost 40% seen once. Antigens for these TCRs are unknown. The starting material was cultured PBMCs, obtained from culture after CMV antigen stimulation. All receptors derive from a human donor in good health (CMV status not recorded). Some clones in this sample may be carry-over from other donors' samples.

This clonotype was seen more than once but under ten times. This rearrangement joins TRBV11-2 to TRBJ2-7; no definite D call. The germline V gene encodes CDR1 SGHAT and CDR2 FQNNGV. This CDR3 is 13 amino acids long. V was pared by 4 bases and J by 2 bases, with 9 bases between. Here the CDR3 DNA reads TGTGCCAGCAGCTCTTACCGAACCTACGAGCAGTACTTC. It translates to CASSSYRTYEQYF.

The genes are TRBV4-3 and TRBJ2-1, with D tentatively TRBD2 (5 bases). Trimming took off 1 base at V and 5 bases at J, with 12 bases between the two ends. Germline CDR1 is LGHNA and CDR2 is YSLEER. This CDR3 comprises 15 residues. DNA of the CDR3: TGCGCCAGCAGCCAAGGTGGAGCGGAGAACAATGAGCAGTTCTTC. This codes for CASSQGGAENNEQFF.

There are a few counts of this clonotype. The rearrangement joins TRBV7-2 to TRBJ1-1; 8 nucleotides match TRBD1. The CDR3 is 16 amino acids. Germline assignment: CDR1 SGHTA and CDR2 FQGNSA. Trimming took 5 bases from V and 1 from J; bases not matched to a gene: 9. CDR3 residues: CASSLRQGWGNTEAFF. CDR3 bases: TGTGCCAGCAGCCTTAGACAGGGGTGGGGGAACACTGAAGCTTTCTTT.

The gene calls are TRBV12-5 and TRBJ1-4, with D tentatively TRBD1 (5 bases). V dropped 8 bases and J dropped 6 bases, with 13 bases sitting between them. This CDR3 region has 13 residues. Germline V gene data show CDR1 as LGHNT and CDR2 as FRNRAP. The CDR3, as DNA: TGTGCTAGTTGCTGGCCGGGGGATGAAAAACTGTTTTTT. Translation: CASCWPGDEKLFF.

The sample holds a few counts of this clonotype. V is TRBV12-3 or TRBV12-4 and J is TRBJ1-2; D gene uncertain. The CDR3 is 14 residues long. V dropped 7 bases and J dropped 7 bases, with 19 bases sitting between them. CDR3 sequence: CASTEDPTPLGYTF. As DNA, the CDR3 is TGTGCCAGCACAGAGGACCCGACCCCGCTTGGCTACACCTTC.

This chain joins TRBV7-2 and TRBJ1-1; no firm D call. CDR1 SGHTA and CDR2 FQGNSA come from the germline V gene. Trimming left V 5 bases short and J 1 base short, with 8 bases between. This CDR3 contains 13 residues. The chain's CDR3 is CASSMDGNTEAFF. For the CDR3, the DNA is TGTGCCAGCAGCATGGACGGGAACACTGAAGCTTTCTTT.

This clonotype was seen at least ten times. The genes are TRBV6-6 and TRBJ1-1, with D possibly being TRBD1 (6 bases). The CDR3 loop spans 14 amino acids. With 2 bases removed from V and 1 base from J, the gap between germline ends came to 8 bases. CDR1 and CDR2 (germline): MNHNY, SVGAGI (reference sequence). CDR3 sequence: CASSYPGQNTEAFF. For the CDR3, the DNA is TGTGCCAGCAGTTACCCGGGACAGAACACTGAAGCTTTCTTT.

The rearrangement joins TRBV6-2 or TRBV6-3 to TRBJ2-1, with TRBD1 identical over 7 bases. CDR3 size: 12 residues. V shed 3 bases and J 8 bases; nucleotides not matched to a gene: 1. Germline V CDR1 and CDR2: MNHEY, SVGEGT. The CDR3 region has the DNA TGTGCCAGCAGTTATACAGGGGATGAGCAGTTCTTC. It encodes CASSYTGDEQFF.

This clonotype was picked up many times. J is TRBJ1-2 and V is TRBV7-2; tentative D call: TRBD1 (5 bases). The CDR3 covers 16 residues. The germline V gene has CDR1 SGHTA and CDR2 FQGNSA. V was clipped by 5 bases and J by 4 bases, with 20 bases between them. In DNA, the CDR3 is TGTGCCAGCAGCCCGGGCGGGACCCCTATGAGCTATGGCTACACCTTC. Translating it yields CASSPGGTPMSYGYTF.

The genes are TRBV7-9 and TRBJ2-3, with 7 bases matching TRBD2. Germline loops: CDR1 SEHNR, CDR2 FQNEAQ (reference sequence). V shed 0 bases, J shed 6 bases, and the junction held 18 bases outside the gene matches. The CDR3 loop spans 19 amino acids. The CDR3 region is CASSLAAPVARETYDTQYF. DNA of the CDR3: TGTGCCAGCAGCTTAGCGGCCCCCGTTGCGCGGGAGACGTACGATACGCAGTATTTT. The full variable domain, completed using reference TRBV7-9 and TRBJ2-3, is DTGVSQNPRHKITKRGQNVTFRCDPISEHNRLYWYRQTLGQGPEFLTYFQNEAQLEKSRLLSDRFSAERPKGSFSTLEIQRTEQGDSAMYLCASSLAAPVARETYDTQYFGPGTRLTVL.

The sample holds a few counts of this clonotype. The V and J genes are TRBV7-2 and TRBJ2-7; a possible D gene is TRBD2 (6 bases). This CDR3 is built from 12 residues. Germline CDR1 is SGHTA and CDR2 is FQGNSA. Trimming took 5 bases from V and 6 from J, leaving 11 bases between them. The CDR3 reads CASSLTSSEQYF. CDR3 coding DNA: TGTGCCAGCAGCCTAACTAGCAGCGAGCAGTACTTC.

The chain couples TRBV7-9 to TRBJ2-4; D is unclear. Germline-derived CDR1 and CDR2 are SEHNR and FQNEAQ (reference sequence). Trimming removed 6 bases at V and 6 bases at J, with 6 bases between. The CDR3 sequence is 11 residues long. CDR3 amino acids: CASSSSNIQYF. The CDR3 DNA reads TGTGCCAGCAGTTCCTCAAACATTCAGTACTTC.

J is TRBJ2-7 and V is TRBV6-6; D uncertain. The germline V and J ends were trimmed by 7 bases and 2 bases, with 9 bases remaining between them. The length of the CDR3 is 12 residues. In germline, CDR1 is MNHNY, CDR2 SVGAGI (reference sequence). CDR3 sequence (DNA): TGTGCCAGCACGCACAGAGCCTACGAGCAGTACTTC. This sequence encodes CASTHRAYEQYF.

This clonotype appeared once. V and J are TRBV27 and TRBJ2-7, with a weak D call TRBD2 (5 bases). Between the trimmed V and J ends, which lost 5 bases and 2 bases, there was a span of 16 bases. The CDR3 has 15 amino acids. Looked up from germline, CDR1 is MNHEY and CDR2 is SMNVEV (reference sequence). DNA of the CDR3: TGTGCCAGCAGTATGATAGCGAGCTTAACCTACGAGCAGTACTTC. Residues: CASSMIASLTYEQYF.

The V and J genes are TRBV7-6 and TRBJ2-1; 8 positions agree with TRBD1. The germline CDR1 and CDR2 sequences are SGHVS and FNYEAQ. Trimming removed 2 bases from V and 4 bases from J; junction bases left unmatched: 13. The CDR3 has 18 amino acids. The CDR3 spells CASSLRAGGAGYYNEQFF. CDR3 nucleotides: TGTGCCAGCAGCTTAAGGGCAGGGGGCGCAGGGTATTACAATGAGCAGTTCTTC.

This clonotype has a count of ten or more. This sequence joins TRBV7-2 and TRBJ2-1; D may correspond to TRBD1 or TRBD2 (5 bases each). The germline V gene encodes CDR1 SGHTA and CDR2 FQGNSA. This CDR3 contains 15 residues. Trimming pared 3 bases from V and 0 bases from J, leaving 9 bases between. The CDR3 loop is CASSLSGTSYNEQFF. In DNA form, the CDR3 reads TGTGCCAGCAGCTTGTCCGGGACCTCCTACAATGAGCAGTTCTTC.

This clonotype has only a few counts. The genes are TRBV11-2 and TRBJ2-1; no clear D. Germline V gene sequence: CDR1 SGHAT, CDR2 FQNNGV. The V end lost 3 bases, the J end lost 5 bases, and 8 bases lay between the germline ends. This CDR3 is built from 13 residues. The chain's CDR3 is CASSLIVDNEQFF. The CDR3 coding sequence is TGTGCCAGCAGCTTGATCGTTGACAATGAGCAGTTCTTC.

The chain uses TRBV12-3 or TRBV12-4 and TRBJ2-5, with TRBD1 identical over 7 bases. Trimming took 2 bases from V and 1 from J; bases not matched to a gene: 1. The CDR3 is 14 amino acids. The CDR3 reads CASSLWDSQETQYF. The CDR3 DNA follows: TGTGCCAGCAGTTTATGGGACAGCCAAGAGACCCAGTACTTC.

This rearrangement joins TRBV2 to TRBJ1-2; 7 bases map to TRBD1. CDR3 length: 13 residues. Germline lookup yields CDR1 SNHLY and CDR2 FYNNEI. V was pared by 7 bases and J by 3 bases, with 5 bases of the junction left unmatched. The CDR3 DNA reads TGTGCCAGCATGAGGGACAGCGACTATGGCTACACCTTC. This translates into CASMRDSDYGYTF.

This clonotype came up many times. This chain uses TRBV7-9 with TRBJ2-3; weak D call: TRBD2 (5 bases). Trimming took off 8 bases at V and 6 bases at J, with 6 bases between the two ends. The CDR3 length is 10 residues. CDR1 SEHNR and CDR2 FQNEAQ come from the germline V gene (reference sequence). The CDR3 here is CASRGDTQYF. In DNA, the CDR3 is TGTGCCAGCCGCGGGGATACGCAGTATTTT.

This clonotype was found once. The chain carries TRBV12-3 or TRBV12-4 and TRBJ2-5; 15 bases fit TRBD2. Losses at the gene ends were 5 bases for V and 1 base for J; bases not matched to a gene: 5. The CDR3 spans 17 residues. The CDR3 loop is CASSLRTSGGAQETQYF. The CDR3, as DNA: TGTGCCAGCAGTCTTAGGACTAGCGGGGGGGCCCAAGAGACCCAGTACTTC.